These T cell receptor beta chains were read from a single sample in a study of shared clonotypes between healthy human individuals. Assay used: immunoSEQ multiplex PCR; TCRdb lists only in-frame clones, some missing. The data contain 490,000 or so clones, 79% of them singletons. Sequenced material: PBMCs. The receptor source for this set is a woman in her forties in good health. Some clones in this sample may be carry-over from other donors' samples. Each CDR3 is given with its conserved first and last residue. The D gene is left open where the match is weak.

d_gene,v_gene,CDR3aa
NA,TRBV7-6,CASSLGGLSGELFF
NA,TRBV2,CASSEARTRLNEKLFF
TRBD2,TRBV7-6,CASSLGPGGSDSWTQYF
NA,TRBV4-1,CASSHPVARSYGYTF
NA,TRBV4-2,CASSQDPGAVYGYTF
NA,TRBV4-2,CASSPGPNYGYTF
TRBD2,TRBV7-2,CASSLALASGTTQETQYF
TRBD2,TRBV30,CAWSAAAGRGLAGIIYEQYF
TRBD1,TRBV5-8,CASSRTGRYEQYF
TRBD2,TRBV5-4,CASSPRGTSGNYYEQYF
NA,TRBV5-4,CASTTDGSPNTGELFF
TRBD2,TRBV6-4,CASEGPSGRAHFDEQFF
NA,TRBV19,CASSIAGAKNIQYF
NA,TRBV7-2,CASSPPEGTSYNEQFF
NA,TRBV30,CAWSGSGYEQYF
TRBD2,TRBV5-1,CASSQTSGETQYF
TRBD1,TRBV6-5,CASSSPKTGGYGYTF
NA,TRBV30,CAWRRGGFYEQYF
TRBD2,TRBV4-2,CASMIRASGNEQFF
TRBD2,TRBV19,CASSSGTTYEQYF
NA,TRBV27,CASSSAGQPQHF
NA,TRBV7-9,CASSLEGGGELFF
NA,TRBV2,CASNGDTGQFSYEQYF
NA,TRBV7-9,CASSLAITGGEQYF
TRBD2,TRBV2,CAKRKGLAGVTGELFF
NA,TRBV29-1,CSVSPSGTGELFF
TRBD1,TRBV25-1,CASSEFRTGGYEQYF
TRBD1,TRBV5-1,CASSATGAIEAFF
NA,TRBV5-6,CASSSDTTRGQYF
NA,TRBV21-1,CASSIRGGYTF
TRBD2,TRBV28,CASTRGEQYF
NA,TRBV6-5,CASSTGVGYTF
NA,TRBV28,CASSFDRITGELFF
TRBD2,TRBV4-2,CASSHGASGSMGTGELFF
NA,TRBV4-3,CASSQAGLGTYEQYF
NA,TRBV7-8,CASSSLPSPRETQYF
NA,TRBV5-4,CASRGGGPSSYNEQFF
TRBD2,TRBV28,CASSQRGTRDLNEQFF
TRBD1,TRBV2,CATRPGQSTTEAFF
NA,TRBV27,CASSSRREETQYF
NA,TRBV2,CASSVRDGSQPQHF
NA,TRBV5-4,CASSFGAFGELFF
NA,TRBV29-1,CSVEDWQRDTDTQYF
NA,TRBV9,CASSPRGGTVSELFF
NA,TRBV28,CASSFSGPSYEQYF
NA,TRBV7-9,CASSPGQNYGYTF
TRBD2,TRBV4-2,CASSQGEGSHGELFF
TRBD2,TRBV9,CASSGDSRFGDYYEQYF
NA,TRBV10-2,CASSESRGRASNQPQHF
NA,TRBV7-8,CASSPLDGRVGEQYF
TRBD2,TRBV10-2,CASSERSLAGGTGELFF
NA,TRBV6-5,CASSPDRRYGYTF